Only a few counts were recorded for the clone carrying this T cell receptor beta chain. The entry originates in a study of blood T cell repertoires in COVID-19. The V and J ends lost 0 bases and 1 base, in that order; junction bases with no gene match: 5. Germline CDR1 SGHRS, CDR2 YFSETQ. The CDR3 consists of 16 residues. Produced via immunoSEQ multiplex PCR; TCRdb's table is partial and in-frame only. Altogether 130,000 or so clones are present, around 88% being singletons, with the ten largest covering more than 15%. The rearrangement uses TRBV5-1 and TRBJ2-7, with TRBD2 matching over 9 bases. The sequence was obtained from a man aged 45-60 years with active or convalescent COVID-19. The sequenced material came from peripheral blood. DNA for the CDR3: TGCGCCAGCAGCTTGGAGGGTAGCGGGAGATCCTACGAGCAGTACTTC. Translation: CASSLEGSGRSYEQYF.